The sequence of this T cell receptor (beta chain) was determined in a study of cytomegalovirus exposure and HLA in healthy donors. Points from the study as a whole: A later analysis linked a missense variant in DCLRE1C to the trimming of TCR beta V and J genes. Researchers left out some V segments, among them TRBV6-2 and TRBV6-3, as indistinguishable.

The PCR ran on 60 Vbeta and 13 Jbeta primers. Libraries were prepared by immunoSEQ multiplex PCR; TCRdb keeps only in-frame clonotypes and omits some of them. Among about 190,000 clones listed, around 85% were seen once. With 1 base removed from V and 6 bases from J, the gap between germline ends came to 7 bases. The CDR3 runs 13 residues. Germline values: CDR1 KGHSH, CDR2 LQKENI. This clone is a singleton in its sample. Its antigen is undetermined. The receptor comes from a man in his fifties or sixties in good health and CMV-seronegative. The J gene is TRBJ2-1, the V gene TRBV18; D is perhaps TRBD2 (5 bases). What was sequenced was PBMCs. CDR3 coding DNA: TGTGCCAGCTCACCACTGGAGGTCAATGAGCAGTTCTTC. This translates into CASSPLEVNEQFF.